This T cell receptor beta chain was identified in a study of sequential checkpoint blockade in melanoma. Study-level information: Patients were randomized 1:1 to nivolumab-then-ipilimumab or ipilimumab-then-nivolumab first-line.

Documented treatment: randomized to nivolumab then ipilimumab (arm A) or the reverse (arm B). Sorted cells were live CD3+CD8+, lacking CD19 and CD56, from PBMCs. Germline V gives CDR1 SGHVS, CDR2 FNYEAQ. The V segment lost 4 bases and the J segment 5 bases; nucleotides outside the gene matches: 10. The CDR3 extends over 17 amino acids. Repertoires were generated with immunoSEQ multiplex PCR, while TCRdb's copy carries only in-frame clones and drops some. The sample carries 10,000 or so clones, 73% recorded once. The chain uses TRBV7-6 and TRBJ2-2; 10 bases map to TRBD2. The sequencing here drew on CD8+ T cells sorted from blood (inferred from file names), taken from a patient given nivolumab and ipilimumab in sequence. The sequence was obtained from a human donor with melanoma. The DNA of the CDR3 is TGTGCCAGCAGCTCCGAACGAGCGGGAGGGCCAACCGGGGAGCTGTTTTTT. Protein product: CASSSERAGGPTGELFF.